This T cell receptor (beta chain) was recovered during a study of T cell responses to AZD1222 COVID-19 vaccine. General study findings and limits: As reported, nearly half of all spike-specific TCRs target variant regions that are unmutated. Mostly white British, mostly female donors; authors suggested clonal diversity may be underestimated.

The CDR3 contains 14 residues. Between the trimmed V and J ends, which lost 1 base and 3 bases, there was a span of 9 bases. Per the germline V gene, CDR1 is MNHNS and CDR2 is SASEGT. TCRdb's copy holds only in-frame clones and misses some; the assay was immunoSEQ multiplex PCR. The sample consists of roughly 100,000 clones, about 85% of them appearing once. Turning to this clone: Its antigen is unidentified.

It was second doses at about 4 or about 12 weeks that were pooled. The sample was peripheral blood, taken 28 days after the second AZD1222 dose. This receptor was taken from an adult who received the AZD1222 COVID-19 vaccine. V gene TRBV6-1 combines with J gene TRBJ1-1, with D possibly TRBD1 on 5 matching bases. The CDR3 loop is CASSEGIGDTEAFF. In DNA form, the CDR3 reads TGTGCCAGCAGTGAAGGTATAGGGGACACTGAAGCTTTCTTT.